In this sample, the clone carrying this T cell receptor (beta chain) is medium-sized (0.01 to 0.1%). Germline V gene sequence: CDR1 MNHGY, CDR2 SAAAGT. V was shortened by 10 bases and J by 3 bases, with 13 bases between the two germline ends. CDR3 size: 12 residues. The method was immunoSEQ multiplex PCR; TCRdb's version includes in-frame clones alone and lacks a portion of them. This sample has around 2,000 clones, with approximately 30% found just once. This sample was taken from a study of T cells in localized non-small cell lung cancer. The V gene is TRBV6-8, the J gene TRBJ2-7, with D uncertain. The sequencing used normal lung tissue next to the tumor, collected before any cancer treatment. This clonotype was obtained from a man between 40 and 69 years old with stage I lung adenocarcinoma. DNA for the CDR3: TGTGCCATCAGAGGACGGAACTACGAGCAGTACTTC. It encodes CAIRGRNYEQYF.